This TCR beta chain is from a study of blood T cell repertoires in COVID-19. Study-wide context: The United States, Italy and Spain supplied acute and convalescent COVID-19 samples. The analysed material was cDNA or gDNA that came from T cells, B-cell-depleted T cells, or PBMCs.

Original analysis: Reference gene primer amplification yielded estimated nucleated cell counts. This table comes from immunoSEQ multiplex PCR, and its TCRdb copy is limited to in-frame clones, with some not included. The DNA was the basis for D and trimming; V, J and clone size are from that table. The sample includes approximately 120,000 clones, around 80% of them seen just once. Per the germline V gene, CDR1 is MNHNY and CDR2 is SVGAGI (reference sequence). The V gene end was trimmed by 6 bases and the J gene end by 5 bases; junction bases not matched to a gene: 4. This CDR3 is 13 amino acids long.

V and J are TRBV6-6 and TRBJ1-5; the match to TRBD1 covers 7 bases. Specimen: peripheral blood. The sequence came from a man of 80 years or more with active or convalescent COVID-19. CDR3 protein: CASRYDRDQPQHF. The CDR3 DNA follows: TGTGCCAGCAGGTACGACAGGGATCAGCCCCAGCATTTT.